The 3 T cell receptor beta chains reported below all come from one sample, sequenced in a study of cytomegalovirus exposure and HLA in healthy donors. PCR primers comprised 60 Vbeta and 13 Jbeta primers. The table came from immunoSEQ multiplex PCR; TCRdb's copy has only in-frame clones and leaves some out. This table has about 63,000 clones, approximately 71% appearing once. The sample comprised PBMCs. Receptor source: a man between 50 and 59 years old in good health and CMV-seronegative.

CDR3 sequence (DNA): TGCGCCAGCAGCGCAGTGAACACTGAAGCTTTCTTT. This translates into CASSAVNTEAFF. The chain links TRBV10-2 to TRBJ1-1; unclear D gene. Trimming removed 6 bases at V and 0 bases at J, with 5 bases between. The CDR3 is made up of 12 amino acids. Germline CDR1 WSHSY, CDR2 SAAADI.

The chain joins TRBV7-9 to TRBJ2-7; possibly TRBD2 for D (6 bases). The V end lost 2 bases, the J end lost 3 bases, and 20 bases lay between the germline ends. The CDR3 spans 17 residues. Per germline, CDR1 SEHNR and CDR2 FQNEAQ (reference sequence). The CDR3 DNA reads TGTGCCAGCAGCTTATTCAGGACTACAGAATTCTACTACGAGCAGTACTTC. Its protein product is CASSLFRTTEFYYEQYF.

The chain combines TRBV27 with TRBJ2-5; 10 positions agree with TRBD1. There are 16 residues in the CDR3. Losses at the gene ends were 2 bases for V and 3 bases for J; bases not matched to a gene: 6. Looked up from germline, CDR1 is MNHEY and CDR2 is SMNVEV (reference sequence). The CDR3 coding sequence is TGTGCCAGCAGTTTAGCGGGACAGGGGTTTGAAGAGACCCAGTACTTC. Protein sequence: CASSLAGQGFEETQYF.